This record concerns one T cell receptor beta chain sequence. The repertoire was sequenced with immunoSEQ multiplex PCR; TCRdb's copy has only in-frame clones and lacks some. The sample gives about 160,000 clones, about 92% of which show up once; 4.8% is in the top ten. The V and J ends lost 6 bases and 8 bases, in that order; junction bases with no gene match: 7. Germline V CDR1 and CDR2: SNHLY, FYNNEI. The CDR3 spans 13 residues. The data derive from a study of blood T cell repertoires in COVID-19. This clonotype originated in a man aged 25-45 years with COVID-19, enrolled during active disease. Sequences were obtained from peripheral blood. The chain carries TRBV2 and TRBJ1-2, with TRBD1 identical over 9 bases. This CDR3 reads CASRVQGAGGYTF. CDR3 bases: TGTGCCAGCAGAGTACAGGGGGCCGGGGGCTACACCTTC. Variable domain in full (rest from reference TRBV2 and TRBJ1-2): EPEVTQTPSHQVTQMGQEVILRCVPISNHLYFYWYRQILGQKVEFLVSFYNNEISEKSEIFDDQFSVERPDGSNFTLKIRSTKLEDSAMYFCASRVQGAGGYTFGSGTRLTVV.